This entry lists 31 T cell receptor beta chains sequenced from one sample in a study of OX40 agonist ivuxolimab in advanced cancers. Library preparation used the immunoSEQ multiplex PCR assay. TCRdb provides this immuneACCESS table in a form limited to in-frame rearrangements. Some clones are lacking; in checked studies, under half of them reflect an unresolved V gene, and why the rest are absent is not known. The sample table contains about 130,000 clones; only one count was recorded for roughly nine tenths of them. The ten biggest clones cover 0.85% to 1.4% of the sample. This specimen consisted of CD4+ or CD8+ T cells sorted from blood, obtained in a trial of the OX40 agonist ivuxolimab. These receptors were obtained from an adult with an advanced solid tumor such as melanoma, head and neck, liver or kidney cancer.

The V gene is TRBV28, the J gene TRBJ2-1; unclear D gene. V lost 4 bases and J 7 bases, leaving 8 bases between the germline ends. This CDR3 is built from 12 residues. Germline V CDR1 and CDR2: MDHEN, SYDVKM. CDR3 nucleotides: TGTGCCAGCAGTTCATCTAGTAATGAGCAGTTCTTC. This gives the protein CASSSSSNEQFF.

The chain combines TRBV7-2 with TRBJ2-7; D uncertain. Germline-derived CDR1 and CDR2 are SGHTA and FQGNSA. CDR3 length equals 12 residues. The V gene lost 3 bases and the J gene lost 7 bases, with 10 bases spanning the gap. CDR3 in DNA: TGTGCCAGCAGCTTTAACGTCCGGGAGCAGTACTTC. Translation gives CASSFNVREQYF.

The CDR3 is CASSPDGRETQYF. CDR3 bases: TGTGCCAGCAGCCCGGATGGGAGGGAGACCCAGTACTTC. V and J are TRBV7-3 and TRBJ2-5; possibly TRBD2 for D (6 bases). Germline V lookup: CDR1 SGHTA, CDR2 FQGTGA. Trimming removed 5 bases at V and 5 bases at J, with 12 bases between. The CDR3 contains 13 residues.

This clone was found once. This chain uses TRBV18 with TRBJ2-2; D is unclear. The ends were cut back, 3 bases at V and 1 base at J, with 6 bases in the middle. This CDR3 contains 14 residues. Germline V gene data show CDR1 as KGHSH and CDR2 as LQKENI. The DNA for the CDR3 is TGTGCCAGCTCACCCTACAGGAACACCGGGGAGCTGTTTTTT. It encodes CASSPYRNTGELFF.

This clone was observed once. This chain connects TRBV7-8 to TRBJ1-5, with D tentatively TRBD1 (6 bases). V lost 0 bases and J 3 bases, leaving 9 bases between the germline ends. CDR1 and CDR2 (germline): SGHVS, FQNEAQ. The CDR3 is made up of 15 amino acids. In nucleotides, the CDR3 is TGTGCCAGCAGCTTAGCGAGGGGGGTCAATCAGCCCCAGCATTTT. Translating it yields CASSLARGVNQPQHF.

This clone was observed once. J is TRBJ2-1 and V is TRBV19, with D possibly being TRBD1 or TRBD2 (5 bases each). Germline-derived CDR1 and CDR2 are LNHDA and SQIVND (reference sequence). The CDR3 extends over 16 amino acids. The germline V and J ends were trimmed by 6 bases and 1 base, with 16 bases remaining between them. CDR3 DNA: TGTGCCAGTAGCTCATGGGGTGAGGGGTCCTACAATGAGCAGTTCTTC. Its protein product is CASSSWGEGSYNEQFF.

The CDR3 nucleotides read TGTGCCAGCAGCTTTGGGTTTGACTATGGCTACACCTTC. It encodes CASSFGFDYGYTF. J is TRBJ1-2 and V is TRBV11-3; unclear D gene. The V end was cut by 3 bases, the J end by 3 bases, with 8 bases between. This CDR3 has 13 amino acids. Germline V gene sequence: CDR1 SGHNT, CDR2 YENEEA.

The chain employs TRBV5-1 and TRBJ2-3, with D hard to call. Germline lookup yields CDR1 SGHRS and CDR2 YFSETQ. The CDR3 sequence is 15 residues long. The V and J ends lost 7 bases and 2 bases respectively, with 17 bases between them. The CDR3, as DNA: TGCGCCAGCCATAACGCCGGGTCCCCCACAGATACGCAGTATTTT. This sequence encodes CASHNAGSPTDTQYF. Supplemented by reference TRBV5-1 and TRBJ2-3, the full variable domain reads KAGVTQTPRYLIKTRGQQVTLSCSPISGHRSVSWYQQTPGQGLQFLFEYFSETQRNKGNFPGRFSGRQFSNSRSEMNVSTLELGDSALYLCASHNAGSPTDTQYFGPGTRLTVL.

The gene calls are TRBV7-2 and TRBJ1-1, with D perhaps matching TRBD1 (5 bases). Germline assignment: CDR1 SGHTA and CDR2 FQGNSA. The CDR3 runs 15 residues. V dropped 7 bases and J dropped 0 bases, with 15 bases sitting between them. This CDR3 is CASTPRGGLNTEAFF. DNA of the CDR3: TGTGCCAGCACCCCGCGGGGGGGGTTGAACACTGAAGCTTTCTTT. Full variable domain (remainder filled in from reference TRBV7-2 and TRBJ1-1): GAGVSQSPSNKVTEKGKDVELRCDPISGHTALYWYRQSLGQGLEFLIYFQGNSAPDKSGLPSDRFSAERTGGSVSTLTIQRTQQEDSAVYLCASTPRGGLNTEAFFGQGTRLTVV.

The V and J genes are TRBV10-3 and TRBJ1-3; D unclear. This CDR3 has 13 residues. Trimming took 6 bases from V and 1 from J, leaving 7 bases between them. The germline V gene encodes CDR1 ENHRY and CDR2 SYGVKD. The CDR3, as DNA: TGTGCCATCAGAGTTTCATCTGGAAACACCATATATTTT. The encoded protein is CAIRVSSGNTIYF.

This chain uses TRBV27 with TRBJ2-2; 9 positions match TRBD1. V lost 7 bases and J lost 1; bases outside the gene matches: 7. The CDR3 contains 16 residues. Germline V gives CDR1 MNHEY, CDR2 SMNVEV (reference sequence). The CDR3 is CASKRDRALNTGELFF. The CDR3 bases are TGTGCCAGCAAGCGGGACAGGGCCCTGAACACCGGGGAGCTGTTTTTT.

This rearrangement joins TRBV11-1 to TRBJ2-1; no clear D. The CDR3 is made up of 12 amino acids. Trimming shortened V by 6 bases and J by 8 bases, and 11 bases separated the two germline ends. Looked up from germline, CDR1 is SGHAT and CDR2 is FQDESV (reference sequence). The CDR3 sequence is CASSSNRDEQFF. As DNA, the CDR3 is TGTGCCAGCAGTTCTAACCGGGATGAGCAGTTCTTC.

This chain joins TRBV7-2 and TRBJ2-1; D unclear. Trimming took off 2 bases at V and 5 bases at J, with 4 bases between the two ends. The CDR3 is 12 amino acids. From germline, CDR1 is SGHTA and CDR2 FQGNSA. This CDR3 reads CASSLQHNEQFF. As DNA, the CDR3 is TGTGCCAGCAGCTTACAGCACAATGAGCAGTTCTTC.

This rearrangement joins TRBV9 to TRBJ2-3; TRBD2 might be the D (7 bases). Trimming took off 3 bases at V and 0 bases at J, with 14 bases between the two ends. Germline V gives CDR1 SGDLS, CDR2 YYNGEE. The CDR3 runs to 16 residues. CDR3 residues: CASSGDGGPSTDTQYF. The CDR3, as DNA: TGTGCCAGCAGCGGCGACGGGGGGCCTAGCACAGATACGCAGTATTTT.

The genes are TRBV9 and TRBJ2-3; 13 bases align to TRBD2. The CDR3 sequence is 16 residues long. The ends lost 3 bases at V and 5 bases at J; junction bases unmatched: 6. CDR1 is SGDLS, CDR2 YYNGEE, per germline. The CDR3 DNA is TGTGCCAGCAGCGCGGGACTAGCGGGAAGCGGAGATACGCAGTATTTT. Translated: CASSAGLAGSGDTQYF.

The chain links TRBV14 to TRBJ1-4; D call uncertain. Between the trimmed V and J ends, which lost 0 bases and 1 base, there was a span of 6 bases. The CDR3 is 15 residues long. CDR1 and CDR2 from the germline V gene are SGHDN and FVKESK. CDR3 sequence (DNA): TGTGCCAGCAGCCAAGACCGCCAAACTAATGAAAAACTGTTTTTT. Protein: CASSQDRQTNEKLFF.

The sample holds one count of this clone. In DNA, the CDR3 is TGCGCCAGCAGTCAACCGGCCCAGGGTTTACAAAACATTCAGTACTTC. Translating it yields CASSQPAQGLQNIQYF. The chain combines TRBV23-1 with TRBJ2-4; TRBD1 is a possible D gene (5 bases). TRBV23-1 is known as an ORF, though its function is uncertain. Trimming removed 2 bases from V and 5 bases from J, with 16 bases in between. This CDR3 contains 16 residues.

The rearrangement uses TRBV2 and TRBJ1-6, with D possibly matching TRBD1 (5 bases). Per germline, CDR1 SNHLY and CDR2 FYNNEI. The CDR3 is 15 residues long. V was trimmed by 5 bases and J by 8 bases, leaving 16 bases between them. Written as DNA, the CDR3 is TGTGCCAGCAGTATCAGGGATTTAGAAGATTCACCCCTCCACTTT. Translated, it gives CASSIRDLEDSPLHF.

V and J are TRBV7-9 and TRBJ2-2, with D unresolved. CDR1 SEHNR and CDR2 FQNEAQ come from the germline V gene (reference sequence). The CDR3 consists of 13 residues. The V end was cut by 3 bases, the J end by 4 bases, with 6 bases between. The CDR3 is CASSFQGTGELFF. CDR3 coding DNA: TGTGCCAGCAGCTTTCAAGGCACCGGGGAGCTGTTTTTT.

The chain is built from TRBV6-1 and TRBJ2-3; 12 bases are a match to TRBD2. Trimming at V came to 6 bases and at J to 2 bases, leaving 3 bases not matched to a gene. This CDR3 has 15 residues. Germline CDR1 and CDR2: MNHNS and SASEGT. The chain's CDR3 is CASRSSGRDTDTQYF. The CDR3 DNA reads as TGTGCCAGCAGGTCTAGCGGGAGGGACACAGATACGCAGTATTTT.

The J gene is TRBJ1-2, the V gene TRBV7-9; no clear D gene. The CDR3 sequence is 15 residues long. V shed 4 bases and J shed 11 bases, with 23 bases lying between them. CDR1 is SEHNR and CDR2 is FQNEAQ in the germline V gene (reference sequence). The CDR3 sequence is CASSSVRTALWGYTF. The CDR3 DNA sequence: TGTGCCAGCAGCTCAGTCCGGACGGCCTTATGGGGATACACCTTC.

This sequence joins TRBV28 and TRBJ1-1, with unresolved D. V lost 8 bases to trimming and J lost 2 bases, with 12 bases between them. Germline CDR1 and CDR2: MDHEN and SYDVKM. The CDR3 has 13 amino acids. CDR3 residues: CASRRETNTEAFF. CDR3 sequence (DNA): TGTGCCAGCCGGCGAGAAACCAACACTGAAGCTTTCTTT.

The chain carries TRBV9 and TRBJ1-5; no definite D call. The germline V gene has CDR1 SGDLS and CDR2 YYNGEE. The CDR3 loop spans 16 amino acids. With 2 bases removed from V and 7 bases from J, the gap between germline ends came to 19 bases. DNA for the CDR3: TGTGCCAGCAGCGTCGGGCCAACCCCAGGTAGCCAGCCCCAGCATTTT. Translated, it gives CASSVGPTPGSQPQHF.

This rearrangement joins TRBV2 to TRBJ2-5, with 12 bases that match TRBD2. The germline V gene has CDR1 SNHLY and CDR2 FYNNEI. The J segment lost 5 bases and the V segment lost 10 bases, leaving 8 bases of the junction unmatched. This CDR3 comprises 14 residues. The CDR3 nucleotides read TGTGCCACCTCTAGCGGGAGGGCCGGCGAGACCCAGTACTTC. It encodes CATSSGRAGETQYF.

The CDR3 nucleotides are TGTGCCAGCTCACCACCGGGTCAGGGTACAGATACGCAGTATTTT. Amino acid sequence: CASSPPGQGTDTQYF. The chain carries TRBV18 and TRBJ2-3; possibly TRBD1 for D (5 bases). There are 15 residues in the CDR3. CDR1 and CDR2 from the germline V gene are KGHSH and LQKENI. Trimming shortened V by 0 bases and J by 3 bases, and 10 bases separated the two germline ends.

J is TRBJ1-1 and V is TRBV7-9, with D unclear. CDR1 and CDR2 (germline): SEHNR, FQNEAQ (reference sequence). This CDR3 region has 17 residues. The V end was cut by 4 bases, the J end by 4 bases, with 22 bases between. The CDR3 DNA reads TGTGCCAGCAGCTCCCCCCCGCAGGAACGTGAACGCACTGAAGCTTTCTTT. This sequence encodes CASSSPPQERERTEAFF.

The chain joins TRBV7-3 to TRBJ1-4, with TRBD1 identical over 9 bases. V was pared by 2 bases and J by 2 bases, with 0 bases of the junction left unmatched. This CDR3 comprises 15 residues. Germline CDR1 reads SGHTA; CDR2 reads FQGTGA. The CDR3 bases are TGTGCCAGCAGCTTAGGACAGGGGACTAATGAAAAACTGTTTTTT. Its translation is CASSLGQGTNEKLFF.

CDR3 sequence: CASHHPGSYNEQFF. CDR3 coding DNA: TGTGCCAGCCACCACCCCGGGTCCTACAATGAGCAGTTCTTC. This chain connects TRBV18 to TRBJ2-1; D not resolved. This CDR3 has 14 amino acids. CDR1 is KGHSH and CDR2 is LQKENI in the germline V gene. The ends were cut back, 8 bases at V and 1 base at J, with 12 bases in the middle.

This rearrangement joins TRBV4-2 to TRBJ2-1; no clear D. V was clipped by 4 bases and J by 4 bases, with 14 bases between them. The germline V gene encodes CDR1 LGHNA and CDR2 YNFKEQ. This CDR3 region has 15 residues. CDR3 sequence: CASSPQKLSYNEQFF. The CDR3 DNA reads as TGTGCCAGCAGCCCCCAAAAACTCAGTTACAATGAGCAGTTCTTC.

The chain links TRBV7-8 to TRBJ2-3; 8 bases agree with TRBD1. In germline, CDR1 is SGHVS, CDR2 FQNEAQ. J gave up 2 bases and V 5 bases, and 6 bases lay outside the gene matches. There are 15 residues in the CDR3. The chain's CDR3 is CASSPRQGITDTQYF. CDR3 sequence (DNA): TGTGCCAGCAGCCCTCGACAGGGGATCACAGATACGCAGTATTTT.

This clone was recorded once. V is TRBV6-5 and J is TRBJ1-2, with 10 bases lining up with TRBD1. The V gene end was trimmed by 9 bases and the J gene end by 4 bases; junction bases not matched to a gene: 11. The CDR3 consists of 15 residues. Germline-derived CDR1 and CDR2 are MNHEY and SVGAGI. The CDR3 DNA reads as TGTGCCAGTCGCGCACCGGGACAGGGGACCTATGGCTACACCTTC. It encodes CASRAPGQGTYGYTF.